This T cell receptor (beta chain) was retrieved from a study of blood T cell repertoires in COVID-19. Study overall: The United States, Italy and Spain provided the acute and convalescent COVID-19 samples. Nucleic acid was either cDNA or gDNA, and it came from T cells, B-cell-depleted T cells, or PBMCs.

Original methodology: For nucleated cells, counts were estimated from reference gene primer amplification. TCRdb's copy holds only in-frame clones and misses some; the assay was immunoSEQ multiplex PCR. V, J and clone size reflect that table, while D and trimming were determined from the DNA. The sample has hundreds of thousands of clones, 81% seen once. Trimming took off 0 bases at V and 4 bases at J, with 12 bases between the two ends. The CDR3 is 15 residues long. Per germline, CDR1 MGHRA and CDR2 YSYEKL. There are a few counts of this clone. V usage is TRBV4-1 and J usage is TRBJ1-2, with D possibly being TRBD1 (6 bases). The sample taken for sequencing was peripheral blood. The receptor's source is a woman older than 75 with acute or convalescent COVID-19. This CDR3 reads CASSQETGHGYGYTF. CDR3 in DNA: TGCGCCAGCAGCCAAGAAACAGGGCACGGCTATGGCTACACCTTC.